This T cell receptor beta chain comes out of a study of T cells after yellow fever vaccination. At the level of the study: Fractions of low cell number were prepared using SMART-Seq v4 Ultra Low Input.

This clonotype was recorded many times. No antigen is known for it. TCRdb reanalysed the 5' RACE reads using MiXCR and keeps one entry per CDR3 protein. The sample records 150,000 to 200,000 distinct CDR3 sequences, less than 9% being singletons. Study results and limitations: Abundant contaminating clonotypes from the bulk population could appear in FACS-sorted repertoires. It was a weaker secondary response, yet one that peaked faster, at day 5 versus 15. Reappearing after the booster were most of the clones from primary vaccination (around 95% CD4, approximately 85% CD8).

Sequences were derived from CD4+ T cells sorted from PBMCs, sampled less than 6 days after the first yellow fever vaccination. This sequence originates from a man in his late teens or twenties who received the YFV17D yellow fever vaccine.

This CDR3 reads CASSQDMGTGAQTQYF. The CDR3 region has the DNA TGCGCCAGCAGCCAAGATATGGGGACAGGGGCGCAGACCCAGTACTTC. The rearrangement links TRBV4-3 to TRBJ2-5; 10 positions agree with TRBD1. The V and J ends lost 0 bases and 6 bases, in that order; junction bases with no gene match: 7. This CDR3 has 16 residues. The germline CDR1 and CDR2 sequences are LGHNA and YSLEER.